One T cell receptor (beta chain) is described in this entry. The antigen is not known. These data originate in a study of cytomegalovirus exposure and HLA in healthy donors. General observations from the study: The number of N-insertions in an Asian-associated ancestry cluster was reportedly below the roughly 660-donor mean in a later analysis. When analyzed later, the rates of TCR association showed variation by HLA locus, with DRB1 the most and HLA-C the fewest.

Between the trimmed V and J ends, which lost 4 bases and 2 bases, there was a span of 11 bases. The length of the CDR3 is 14 residues. Germline V gene data show CDR1 as ENHRY and CDR2 as SYGVKD. The PCR had 60 Vbeta and 13 Jbeta primers. In the original workflow: In a later analysis, of about 80 million unique beta chains, some 10 million appeared in at least two donors. Produced via immunoSEQ multiplex PCR; TCRdb's table is partial and in-frame only. The V and J calls and the clone size are those of that table, but D and trimming were determined from the DNA. The sample holds about 190,000 clones; 80% are singletons and the top ten take 0.65%.

The V gene is TRBV10-3, the J gene TRBJ1-2; TRBD1 might be the D (6 bases). The clonotype originates from a boy aged 10-17 years in good health and CMV-seronegative. Sequences were obtained from PBMCs. The CDR3 bases are TGTGCCATCAGTGGGGGGCAGAGAAACTATGGCTACACCTTC. This translates into CAISGGQRNYGYTF.